The source of this T cell receptor beta chain is a study of early T cells in non-severe SARS-CoV-2 infection. Study-level background: The input, bulk RNA from unsorted whole blood, was sequenced, and chains were unpaired.

Overall study results and limits: Private and CD4 specificities were missed by VDJdb matching, skewed to anti-spike CD8.

CDR3 size: 13 residues. V was cut by 4 bases and J by 11 bases, with 17 bases left in between. Per germline, CDR1 SGHTA and CDR2 FQGNSA. A word on this clonotype: Its cognate antigen is unknown.

The TCR library protocol attached unique molecular identifiers to the individual cDNA molecules. TCRdb analysed the 5' RACE reads with MiXCR anew, one entry per CDR3 protein. The sample lists tens of thousands of distinct CDR3 sequences; roughly 12% were seen once. This clonotype originated in an adult who was a healthcare worker with PCR-confirmed SARS-CoV-2 infection or an uninfected control (not recorded which). V is TRBV7-2 and J is TRBJ1-1; perhaps TRBD1 as D (5 bases). Input material: whole blood. The CDR3 region is CASSSRRGLGAFF. In DNA form, the CDR3 reads TGTGCCAGCAGCTCCCGAAGGGGCCTTGGGGCTTTCTTT.